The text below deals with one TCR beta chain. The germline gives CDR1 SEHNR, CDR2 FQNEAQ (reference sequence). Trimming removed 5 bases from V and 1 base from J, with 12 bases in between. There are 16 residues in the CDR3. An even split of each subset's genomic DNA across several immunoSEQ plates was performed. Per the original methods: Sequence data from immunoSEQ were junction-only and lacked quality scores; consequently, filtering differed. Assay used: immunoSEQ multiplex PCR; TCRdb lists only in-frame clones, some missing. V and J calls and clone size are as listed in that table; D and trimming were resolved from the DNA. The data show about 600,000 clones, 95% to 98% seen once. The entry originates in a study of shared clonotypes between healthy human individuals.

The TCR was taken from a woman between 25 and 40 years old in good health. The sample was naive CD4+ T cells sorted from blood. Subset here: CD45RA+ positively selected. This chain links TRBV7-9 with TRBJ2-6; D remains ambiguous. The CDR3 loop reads CASSLHTLSGANVLTF. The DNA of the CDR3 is TGTGCCAGCAGCCTCCACACCTTATCTGGGGCCAACGTCCTGACTTTC. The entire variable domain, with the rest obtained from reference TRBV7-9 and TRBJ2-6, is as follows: DTGVSQNPRHKITKRGQNVTFRCDPISEHNRLYWYRQTLGQGPEFLTYFQNEAQLEKSRLLSDRFSAERPKGSFSTLEIQRTEQGDSAMYLCASSLHTLSGANVLTFGAGSRLTVL.